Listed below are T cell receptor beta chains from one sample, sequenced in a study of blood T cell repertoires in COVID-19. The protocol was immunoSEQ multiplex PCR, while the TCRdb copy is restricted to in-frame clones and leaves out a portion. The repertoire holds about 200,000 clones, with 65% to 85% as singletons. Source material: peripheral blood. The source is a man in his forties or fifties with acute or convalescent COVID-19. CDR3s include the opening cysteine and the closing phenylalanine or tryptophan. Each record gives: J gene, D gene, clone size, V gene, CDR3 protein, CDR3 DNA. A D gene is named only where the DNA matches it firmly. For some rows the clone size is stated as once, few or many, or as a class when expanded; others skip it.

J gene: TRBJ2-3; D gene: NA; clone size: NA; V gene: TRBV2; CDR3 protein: CASRRTAVTDTQYF; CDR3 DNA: TGTGCCAGCAGACGGACAGCTGTCACAGATACGCAGTATTTT
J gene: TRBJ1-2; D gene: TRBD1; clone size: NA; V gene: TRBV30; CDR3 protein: CAWSVQGRRYGYTF; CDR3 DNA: TGTGCCTGGAGTGTACAGGGGCGCCGCTATGGCTACACCTTC
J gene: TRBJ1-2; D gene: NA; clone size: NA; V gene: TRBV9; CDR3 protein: CASRGGPRGYGYTF; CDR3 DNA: TGTGCCAGCAGGGGAGGCCCTAGGGGCTATGGCTACACCTTC
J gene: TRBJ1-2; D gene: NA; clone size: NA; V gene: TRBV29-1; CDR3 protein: CSVESPSLVYGYTF; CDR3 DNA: TGCAGCGTTGAAAGCCCGAGCCTCGTTTATGGCTACACCTTC
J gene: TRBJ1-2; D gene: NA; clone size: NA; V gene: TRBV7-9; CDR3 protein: CASSSPSSNYGYTF; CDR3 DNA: TGTGCCAGCAGCTCCCCCTCGTCGAACTATGGCTACACCTTC
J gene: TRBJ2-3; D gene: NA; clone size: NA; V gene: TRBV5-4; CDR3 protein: CASSLAGVGDTQYF; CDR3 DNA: TGTGCCAGCAGCTTGGCAGGGGTGGGAGATACGCAGTATTTT
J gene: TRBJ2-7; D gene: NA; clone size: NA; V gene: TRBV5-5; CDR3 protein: CASSLGAGDIYEQYF; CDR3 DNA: TGTGCCAGCAGCCTAGGAGCAGGGGATATCTACGAGCAGTACTTC
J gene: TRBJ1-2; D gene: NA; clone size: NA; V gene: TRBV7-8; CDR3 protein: CASSPREGDYGYTF; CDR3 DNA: TGTGCCAGCAGCCCTAGGGAGGGGGACTATGGCTACACCTTC
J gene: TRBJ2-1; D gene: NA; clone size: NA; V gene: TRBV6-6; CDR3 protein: CASSYVRGNEQFF; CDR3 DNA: TGTGCCAGCAGTTACGTAAGGGGGAATGAGCAGTTCTTC
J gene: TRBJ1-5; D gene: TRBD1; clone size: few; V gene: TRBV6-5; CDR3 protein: CASSSRTGGRDQHF; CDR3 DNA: TGTGCCAGCAGTTCCCGGACAGGGGGAAGGGACCAGCATTTT
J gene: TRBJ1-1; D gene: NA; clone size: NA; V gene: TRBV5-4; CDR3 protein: CASSFVGQGNTEAFF; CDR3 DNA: TGTGCCAGCAGCTTTGTTGGGCAGGGGAACACTGAAGCTTTCTTT
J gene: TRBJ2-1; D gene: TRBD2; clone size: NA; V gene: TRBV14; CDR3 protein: CASSQLLAGSVNEQFF; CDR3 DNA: TGTGCCAGCAGCCAACTACTAGCGGGGAGTGTCAATGAGCAGTTCTTC
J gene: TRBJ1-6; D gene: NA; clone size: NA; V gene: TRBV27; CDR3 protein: CASKSNRSPLHF; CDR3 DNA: TGTGCCAGCAAGTCGAATCGGTCACCCCTCCACTTT
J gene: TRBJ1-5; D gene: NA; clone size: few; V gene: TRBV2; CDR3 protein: CASKVERDQPQHF; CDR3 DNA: TGTGCCAGCAAGGTGGAGAGGGATCAGCCCCAGCATTTT
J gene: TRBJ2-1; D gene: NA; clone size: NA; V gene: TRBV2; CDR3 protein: CASSERNEQFF; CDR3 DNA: TGTGCCAGCAGTGAGCGGAATGAGCAGTTCTTC
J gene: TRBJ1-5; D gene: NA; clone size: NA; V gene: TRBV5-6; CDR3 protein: CASSPQGSSQPQHF; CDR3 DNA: TGTGCCAGCAGTCCACAGGGATCTAGCCAGCCCCAGCATTTT
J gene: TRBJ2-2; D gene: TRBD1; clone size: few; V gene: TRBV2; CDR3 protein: CASSGPGQGGGELFF; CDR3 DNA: TGTGCCAGCAGTGGCCCGGGACAGGGTGGCGGGGAGCTGTTTTTT
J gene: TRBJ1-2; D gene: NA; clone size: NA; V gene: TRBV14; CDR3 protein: CASSQERGNYGYTF; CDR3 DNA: TGTGCCAGCAGCCAAGAGCGCGGGAACTATGGCTACACCTTC
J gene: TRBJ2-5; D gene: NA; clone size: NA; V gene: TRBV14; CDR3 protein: CASSPPPGWLRETQYF; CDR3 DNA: TGTGCCAGCAGCCCCCCGCCAGGGTGGCTTCGAGAGACCCAGTACTTC
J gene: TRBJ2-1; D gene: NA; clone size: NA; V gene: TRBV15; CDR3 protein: CATSRASSVPNEQFF; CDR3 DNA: TGTGCCACCAGCAGAGCCTCTAGCGTACCCAATGAGCAGTTCTTC
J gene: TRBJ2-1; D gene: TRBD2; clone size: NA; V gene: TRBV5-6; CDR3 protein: CASSPLAGAAIEQFF; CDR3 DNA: TGTGCCAGCAGCCCACTAGCGGGAGCCGCGATTGAGCAGTTCTTC
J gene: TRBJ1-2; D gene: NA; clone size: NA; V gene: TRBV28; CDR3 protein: CASEETVYGYTF; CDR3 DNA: TGTGCCAGCGAGGAGACAGTCTATGGCTACACCTTC
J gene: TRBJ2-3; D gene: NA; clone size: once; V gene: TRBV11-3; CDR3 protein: CASSLDSGGINTDTQYF; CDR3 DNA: TGTGCCAGCAGCTTAGATAGCGGCGGAATAAACACAGATACGCAGTATTTT
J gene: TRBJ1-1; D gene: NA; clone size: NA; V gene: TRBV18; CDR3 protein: CASSFGSPETEAFF; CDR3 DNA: TGTGCCAGCTCATTCGGGTCCCCGGAGACTGAAGCTTTCTTT
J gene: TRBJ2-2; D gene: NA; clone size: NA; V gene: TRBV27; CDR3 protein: CASSLSSSMNTGELFF; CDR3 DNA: TGTGCCAGCAGTTTATCGAGTTCCATGAACACCGGGGAGCTGTTTTTT
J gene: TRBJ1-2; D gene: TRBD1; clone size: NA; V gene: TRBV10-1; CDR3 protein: CASRDRDSLPSTF; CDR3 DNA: TGCGCCAGCAGGGACCGGGACAGCCTGCCCTCCACCTTC
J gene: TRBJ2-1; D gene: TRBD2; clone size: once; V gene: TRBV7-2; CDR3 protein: CASSVSSGRATNEQFF; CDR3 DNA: TGTGCCAGCAGCGTCTCTAGCGGGAGGGCCACCAATGAGCAGTTCTTC
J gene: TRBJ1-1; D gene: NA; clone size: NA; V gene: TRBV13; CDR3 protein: CASSSGSRRVF; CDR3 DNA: TGTGCCAGCAGCTCAGGATCCAGGCGGGTCTTT
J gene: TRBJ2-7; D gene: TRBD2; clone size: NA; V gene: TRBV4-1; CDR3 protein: CASSQGTFDSVGTSGYEQYF; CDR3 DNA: TGCGCCAGCAGCCAAGGGACCTTCGATAGCGTCGGGACTAGCGGGTACGAGCAGTACTTC
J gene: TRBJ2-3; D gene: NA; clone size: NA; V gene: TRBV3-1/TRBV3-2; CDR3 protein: CASSQDLIRLDTQYF; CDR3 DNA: TGTGCCAGCAGCCAAGATCTCATACGGTTAGATACGCAGTATTTT
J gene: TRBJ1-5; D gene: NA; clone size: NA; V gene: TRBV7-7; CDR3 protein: CASSFAPGGQPQHF; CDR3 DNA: TGTGCCAGCAGCTTTGCTCCGGGTGGCCAGCCCCAGCATTTT
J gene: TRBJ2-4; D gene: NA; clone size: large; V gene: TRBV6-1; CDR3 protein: CASSDTTGQSENIQYF; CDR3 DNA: TGTGCCAGCAGTGATACTACGGGACAAAGCGAAAACATTCAGTACTTC
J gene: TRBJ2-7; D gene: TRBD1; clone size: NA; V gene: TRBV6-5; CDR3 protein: CASSSGQGPYEQYF; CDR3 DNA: TGTGCCAGCAGTTCGGGACAGGGGCCCTACGAGCAGTACTTC
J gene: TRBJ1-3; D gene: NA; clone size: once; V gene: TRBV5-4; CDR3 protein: CASSSKAGNTIYF; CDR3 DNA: TGTGCCAGCAGCTCTAAAGCGGGAAACACCATATATTTT
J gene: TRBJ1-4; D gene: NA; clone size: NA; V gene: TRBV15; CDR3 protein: CATSRELASETEKLFF; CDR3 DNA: TGTGCCACCAGCAGAGAATTGGCGTCGGAGACGGAAAAACTGTTTTTT
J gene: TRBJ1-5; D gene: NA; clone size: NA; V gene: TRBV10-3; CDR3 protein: CAISEKELGDTREPQHF; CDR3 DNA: TGTGCCATCAGTGAGAAGGAGCTGGGGGACACTCGAGAGCCCCAGCATTTT
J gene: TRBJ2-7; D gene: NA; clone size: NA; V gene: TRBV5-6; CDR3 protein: CASSLGLGRGEQYF; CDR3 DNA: TGTGCCAGCAGCTTGGGTCTCGGCAGGGGTGAGCAGTACTTC
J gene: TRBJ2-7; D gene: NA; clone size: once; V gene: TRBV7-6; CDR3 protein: CASSPIARQSSYEQYF; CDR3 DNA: TGTGCCAGCAGCCCGATCGCGCGGCAGAGCTCCTACGAGCAGTACTTC
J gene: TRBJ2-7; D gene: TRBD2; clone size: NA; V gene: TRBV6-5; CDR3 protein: CASSYSGTSGMGEQYF; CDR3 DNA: TGTGCCAGCAGTTATTCCGGGACTAGCGGGATGGGGGAGCAGTACTTC